Listed below are T cell receptor beta chains from one sample, sequenced in a study of T cell repertoires in cytomegalovirus infection. Their antigens are not known. MiXCR, applied by TCRdb to the reads, yields one record per CDR3 protein. The data show 700,000 to 850,000 distinct CDR3 sequences, about 33% seen once. The sample was cultured CD8+ T cells from PBMCs, taken from culture after CMV antigen stimulation. The receptors shown here come from a human donor in good health (CMV status not recorded). Some clones in this sample may be carry-over from other donors' samples. Both conserved end residues are part of each CDR3. The D gene is left open where the match is weak. Not all rows give a size; the values are once, few, many and, for expanded clones, a class.

v_call	clone_size	j_call	d_call	cdr3_aa	cdr3_nt
TRBV6-2/TRBV6-3	NA	TRBJ1-5	NA	CASTRTLGQPQHF	TGTGCCAGCACCCGGACCCTTGGTCAGCCCCAGCATTTT
TRBV19	few	TRBJ1-5	NA	CASEQGRQPQHF	TGTGCCAGTGAGCAGGGTCGCCAGCCCCAGCATTTT
TRBV12-3/TRBV12-4	few	TRBJ2-1	NA	CASSLKDSSYNEQFF	TGTGCCAGCAGTTTAAAGGACAGCTCCTACAATGAGCAGTTCTTC
TRBV12-3/TRBV12-4	few	TRBJ1-1	NA	CASSFGPTGHAEAFF	TGTGCCAGCAGTTTTGGTCCGACGGGTCACGCTGAAGCTTTCTTT
TRBV29-1	once	TRBJ2-5	TRBD1	CSAKKRNRGRTETQYF	TGCAGCGCCAAGAAAAGAAACAGGGGGAGAACAGAGACCCAGTACTTC
TRBV12-3/TRBV12-4	NA	TRBJ2-1	TRBD1	CASTPTGGVPNEQFF	TGTGCCAGCACCCCGACAGGGGGAGTTCCCAATGAGCAGTTCTTC
TRBV19	few	TRBJ2-3	NA	CASSIAGYSSTDTQYF	TGTGCCAGTAGTATAGCGGGCTACTCTAGCACAGATACGCAGTATTTT
TRBV20-1	NA	TRBJ2-1	TRBD2	CSADSSGGAFYEQFF	TGCAGTGCCGACTCTAGCGGGGGGGCCTTCTATGAGCAGTTCTTC
TRBV9	NA	TRBJ2-1	TRBD2	CSSSVESSGGPILSSYNEQFF	TGTTCCAGCAGCGTAGAATCCAGCGGGGGGCCTATTTTGAGCTCCTACAATGAGCAGTTCTTC
TRBV9	NA	TRBJ1-1	NA	CASSSTSWGEAFF	TGTGCCAGCAGCTCAACCTCGTGGGGAGAAGCTTTCTTT
TRBV29-1	NA	TRBJ1-2	NA	CSVATPGVYGYTF	TGCAGCGTTGCAACCCCAGGGGTGTATGGCTACACCTTC
TRBV7-9	NA	TRBJ2-1	TRBD1	CASSLKQGANNEQFF	TGTGCCAGCAGCTTAAAACAGGGGGCAAACAATGAGCAGTTCTTC
TRBV12-3/TRBV12-4	NA	TRBJ2-1	TRBD2	CASSSYESGGALVQFF	TGTGCCAGCAGTAGTTACGAGAGCGGGGGGGCTTTAGTGCAGTTCTTC
TRBV11-3	few	TRBJ2-1	NA	CASSLDPPRNEQFF	TGTGCCAGCAGCTTAGACCCACCTCGCAATGAGCAGTTCTTC
TRBV27	few	TRBJ1-2	TRBD1	CASSPGQLFNYGYTF	TGTGCCAGCAGTCCGGGACAGCTGTTTAACTATGGCTACACCTTC
TRBV12-3/TRBV12-4	few	TRBJ1-1	TRBD1	CASSLRGQGAFDTEAFF	TGTGCCAGCAGTTTACGAGGACAGGGGGCGTTTGACACTGAAGCTTTCTTT
TRBV6-6	NA	TRBJ1-1	NA	CASSYPFPENTEAFF	TGTGCCAGCAGTTACCCATTTCCGGAGAACACTGAAGCTTTCTTT
TRBV7-2	few	TRBJ1-1	NA	CASSFHSLETEAFF	TGTGCCAGCAGCTTCCACAGTCTGGAAACTGAAGCTTTCTTT
TRBV7-2	many	TRBJ2-2	TRBD1	CASSPRDREHTGELFF	TGTGCCAGCAGCCCCAGGGACAGGGAGCACACCGGGGAGCTGTTTTTT
TRBV25-1	few	TRBJ2-1	TRBD1	CASSEPAGGPTLGYNEQFF	TGTGCCAGCAGTGAACCGGCAGGGGGTCCTACCTTAGGGTACAATGAGCAGTTCTTC
TRBV28	many	TRBJ2-2	NA	CASIPSHTDTGELFF	TGTGCCAGCATTCCAAGTCACACGGACACCGGGGAGCTGTTTTTT
TRBV5-5	NA	TRBJ2-1	NA	CASSPNRYNEQFF	TGTGCCAGCAGCCCAAACAGGTACAATGAGCAGTTCTTC
TRBV9	NA	TRBJ2-7	NA	CASSPGAGELYEQYF	TGTGCCAGCAGCCCGGGGGCGGGGGAACTCTACGAGCAGTACTTC
TRBV7-9	many	TRBJ2-3	NA	CASRRGGGIQDTQYF	TGTGCCAGCAGGCGAGGGGGGGGTATCCAAGATACGCAGTATTTT
TRBV19	NA	TRBJ2-1	NA	CASSIVSDSYNEQFF	TGTGCCAGTAGTATAGTTAGCGACTCCTACAATGAGCAGTTCTTC
TRBV28	NA	TRBJ2-3	NA	CASNYPPDGRADTQYF	TGTGCCAGCAACTACCCCCCGGACGGGAGAGCAGATACGCAGTATTTT
TRBV2	NA	TRBJ1-4	NA	CASSDTGTLRATNEKLFF	TGTGCCAGCAGTGATACAGGGACTTTGAGGGCAACTAATGAAAAACTGTTTTTT
TRBV9	NA	TRBJ2-5	NA	CASSPGGREYQETQYF	TGTGCCAGCAGCCCAGGTGGCAGGGAGTACCAAGAGACCCAGTACTTC
TRBV7-8	many	TRBJ2-7	TRBD2	CASSQTAGAYEQYF	TGTGCCAGCAGCCAAACGGCGGGGGCCTACGAGCAGTACTTC
TRBV7-9	many	TRBJ2-3	TRBD1	CASSTRTGKGGDTQYF	TGTGCCAGCAGCACCCGGACAGGGAAGGGTGGAGATACGCAGTATTTT
TRBV7-2	many	TRBJ2-1	NA	CASSLQGPSSYNEQFF	TGTGCCAGCAGCTTACAGGGACCGAGCTCCTACAATGAGCAGTTCTTC
TRBV23-1	NA	TRBJ2-1	TRBD1	CASSTARTGDENEQFF	TGCGCCAGCAGTACCGCCCGGACAGGGGACGAAAATGAGCAGTTCTTC
TRBV27	NA	TRBJ2-6	NA	CASRSPTGNGANVLTF	TGTGCCAGCAGATCCCCTACAGGGAACGGGGCCAACGTCCTGACTTTC
TRBV27	NA	TRBJ1-3	TRBD1	CASSQGESPLNTIYF	TGTGCCAGCAGCCAGGGGGAATCGCCCCTAAACACCATATATTTT
TRBV27	NA	TRBJ2-1	NA	CASSKPPLSYNEQFF	TGTGCCAGCAGTAAACCTCCCCTTTCCTACAATGAGCAGTTCTTC
TRBV6-2/TRBV6-3	NA	TRBJ2-1	TRBD2	CASPTKGRDEQFF	TGTGCCAGCCCTACTAAGGGGAGGGATGAGCAGTTCTTC
TRBV15	NA	TRBJ1-4	NA	CATSAFQGSEKLFF	TGTGCCACCAGCGCGTTTCAGGGAAGCGAAAAACTGTTTTTT
TRBV7-6	NA	TRBJ2-3	TRBD2	CASSPRVLAGDYSTDTQYF	TGTGCCAGCAGCCCAAGGGTGCTAGCGGGGGACTATAGCACAGATACGCAGTATTTT
TRBV3-1	few	TRBJ2-1	NA	CASSQDVQDNEQFF	TGTGCCAGCAGCCAAGACGTACAGGATAATGAGCAGTTCTTC
TRBV7-6	few	TRBJ1-6	NA	CASSLEGPSPLHF	TGTGCCAGCAGCTTAGAAGGGCCTTCACCCCTCCACTTT
TRBV20-1	few	TRBJ2-3	TRBD1	CSAGTGTQYF	TGCAGTGCAGGGACAGGTACGCAGTATTTT
TRBV7-2	few	TRBJ1-1	TRBD1	CASSSGYRIGMKGARRWTEAFF	TGTGCCAGCAGCTCAGGCTACAGGATCGGGATGAAGGGGGCCCGGAGATGGACTGAAGCTTTCTTT
TRBV9	NA	TRBJ2-3	TRBD2	CASSPRSGGTDTQYF	TGTGCCAGCAGCCCCCGTAGCGGGGGCACAGATACGCAGTATTTT
TRBV5-4	few	TRBJ2-1	TRBD2	CASSAQRGMLDEQFF	TGTGCCAGCAGCGCTCAGCGGGGGATGCTGGATGAGCAGTTCTTC
TRBV20-1	few	TRBJ2-7	TRBD2	CSARGGTTLYEQYF	TGCAGTGCTAGAGGCGGGACTACACTTTACGAGCAGTACTTC
TRBV28	NA	TRBJ1-2	NA	CASSSDGSDYGYTF	TGTGCCAGCAGTTCTGACGGCAGTGACTATGGCTACACCTTC